This paragraph covers one T cell receptor (beta chain) sequence. Its antigen is as yet unknown. Germline-derived CDR1 and CDR2 are SGHRS and YFSETQ. V was clipped by 0 bases and J by 0 bases, with 18 bases between them. This CDR3 is 18 amino acids long. Using immunoSEQ multiplex PCR, the repertoire was profiled, and TCRdb retains in-frame clones only, with some absent. The sample lists 60,000 to 65,000 clones; roughly 90% were seen once. This record belongs to a study of OX40 agonist ivuxolimab in advanced cancers. At the level of the study: Given to patients was ivuxolimab, an agonistic anti-OX40 (CD134) antibody. Aged roughly 23 to 90 with a mean of approximately 57 years, they were approximately 80% male. The eligibility criteria allowed prior anti-PD-1, anti-PD-L1 or anti-CTLA-4 therapy, and 40% had some.

The study's findings and limits: Certain nonresponders additionally had low normalized T-cell clonal expansion.

The specimen comprised CD4+ or CD8+ T cells sorted from blood, sampled in a trial of the OX40 agonist ivuxolimab. The clonotype was recovered from an adult with an advanced solid tumor such as melanoma, head and neck, liver or kidney cancer. The chain has TRBV5-1 and TRBJ1-1, with D perhaps matching TRBD1 (5 bases). The CDR3 DNA is TGCGCCAGCAGCTTGGCGGCTGGGGCCAGAACTTTGAACACTGAAGCTTTCTTT. Translating it yields CASSLAAGARTLNTEAFF.